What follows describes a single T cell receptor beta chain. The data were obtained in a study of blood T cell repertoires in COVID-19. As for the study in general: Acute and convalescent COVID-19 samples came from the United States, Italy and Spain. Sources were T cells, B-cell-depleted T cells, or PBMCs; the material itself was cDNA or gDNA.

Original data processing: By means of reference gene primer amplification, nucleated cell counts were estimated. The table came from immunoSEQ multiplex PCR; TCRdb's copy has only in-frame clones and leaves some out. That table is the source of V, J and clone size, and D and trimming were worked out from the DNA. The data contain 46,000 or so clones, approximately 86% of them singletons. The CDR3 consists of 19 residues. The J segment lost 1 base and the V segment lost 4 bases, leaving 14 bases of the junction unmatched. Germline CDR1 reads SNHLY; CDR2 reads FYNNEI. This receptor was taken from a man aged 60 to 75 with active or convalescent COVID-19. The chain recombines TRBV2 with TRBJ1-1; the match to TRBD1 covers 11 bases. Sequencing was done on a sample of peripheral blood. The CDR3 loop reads CASSVWTGGKSTSNTEAFF. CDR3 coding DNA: TGTGCCAGCAGTGTTTGGACAGGGGGCAAAAGTACGTCGAACACTGAAGCTTTCTTT.